This T cell receptor (beta chain) was captured by sequencing in a study of CD4 T cells in relation to SARS-CoV-2 and coronaviruses. V was shortened by 4 bases and J by 3 bases, with 5 bases between the two germline ends. Looked up from germline, CDR1 is SGHDT and CDR2 is YYEEEE. The CDR3 sequence is 11 residues long. Assay used: immunoSEQ multiplex PCR; TCRdb lists only in-frame clones, some missing. Of some 20,000 clones detected, around 73% appear once; the ten largest clones hold 15% to 20%. A note on this clone: The antigen remains undetermined.

The unexposed donors gave CD4+ T cells in about 2010-2018, prior to COVID-19. After about ten days of culture, CD4+ T cells were isolated. Unexposed-donor CD4+ T cells were probed with SARS-CoV-2 S/N and four cold-coronavirus spikes, cells permitting. This TCR was sampled from a human donor in good health. The chain is built from TRBV5-6 and TRBJ2-7, with D unresolved. Sequenced material: CD4+ T cells from PBMCs, cultured in vitro. CDR3 region: CASSGFYEQYF. The CDR3 DNA reads as TGTGCCAGCAGCGGGTTCTACGAGCAGTACTTC. Looking up the rest from reference TRBV5-6 and TRBJ2-7 gives the full variable domain: DAGVTQSPTHLIKTRGQQVTLRCSPKSGHDTVSWYQQALGQGPQFIFQYYEEEERQRGNFPDRFSGHQFPNYSSELNVNALLLGDSALYLCASSGFYEQYFGPGTRLTVT.